The 18 T cell receptor beta chains below come from one sample, sequenced in a study of CD8 T cells in Susac syndrome. Random hexamers primed reverse transcription of about 0.45 to 1 ug RNA. Each CDR3 protein is one row after TCRdb ran MiXCR on the immunoSEQ multiplex PCR reads. Of about 200,000 distinct CDR3 sequences listed, 90% to 95% are singletons. The sample was CD4+ T cells from PBMCs. The receptors derive from a human donor with multiple sclerosis.

The chain is built from TRBV29-1 and TRBJ1-1; D possibly corresponds to TRBD1 (5 bases). CDR1 and CDR2 from the germline V gene are SQVTM and ANQGSEA. V was cut by 4 bases and J by 4 bases, with 13 bases left in between. The CDR3 is made up of 13 amino acids. CDR3 protein: CSVGPGLGTEAFF. The CDR3 DNA reads as TGCAGCGTTGGACCAGGGTTGGGCACTGAAGCTTTCTTT.

The chain uses TRBV4-1 and TRBJ2-3, with D unresolved. The CDR3 has 14 amino acids. V lost 1 base, J lost 1 base, and 6 bases lay in between. Germline CDR1 and CDR2: MGHRA and YSYEKL. The CDR3 coding sequence is TGCGCCAGCAGCCAAGGGCGCCGCACAGATACGCAGTATTTT. It encodes CASSQGRRTDTQYF.

The chain has TRBV19 and TRBJ1-5; 7 bases align to TRBD1. V was pared by 5 bases and J by 5 bases, with 3 bases of the junction left unmatched. Looked up from germline, CDR1 is LNHDA and CDR2 is SQIVND (reference sequence). CDR3 length equals 13 residues. In DNA, the CDR3 is TGTGCCAGTAGTGTCACAGGGGATCAGCCCCAGCATTTT. Translated, it gives CASSVTGDQPQHF.

The rearrangement uses TRBV3-1 and TRBJ1-1; 7 bases match TRBD1. From germline, CDR1 is LGHDT and CDR2 YNNKEL (reference sequence). The CDR3 spans 15 residues. The junction had 6 bases not matched to a gene; V was cut back by 4 bases and J by 1 base. The CDR3 DNA reads as TGTGCCAGCAGCCGAGCCGGGACAGAGAACACTGAAGCTTTCTTT. Protein sequence: CASSRAGTENTEAFF. The whole variable domain, filled in from reference TRBV3-1 and TRBJ1-1, reads DTAVSQTPKYLVTQMGNDKSIKCEQNLGHDTMYWYKQDSKKFLKIMFSYNNKELIINETVPNRFSPKSPDKAHLNLHINSLELGDSAVYFCASSRAGTENTEAFFGQGTRLTVV.

The chain employs TRBV2 and TRBJ2-5; D is possibly TRBD2 (6 bases). The CDR3 covers 12 residues. Trimming removed 8 bases at V and 2 bases at J, with 9 bases between. Germline assignment: CDR1 SNHLY and CDR2 FYNNEI. The CDR3 DNA follows: TGTGCCAGCTCGCGGGGTCAAGAGACCCAGTACTTC. This gives the protein CASSRGQETQYF.

The chain uses TRBV27 and TRBJ1-4; the match to TRBD1 covers 7 bases. Germline V gene lookup returns CDR1 MNHEY and CDR2 SMNVEV (reference sequence). The CDR3 extends over 17 amino acids. Unmatched junction bases numbered 12, after V lost 0 bases and J lost 8 bases. The CDR3 loop is CASSLSAIQGYGEKLFF. CDR3 coding DNA: TGTGCCAGCAGTTTATCGGCGATACAGGGGTACGGGGAAAAACTGTTTTTT.

The CDR3 DNA reads TGTGCCAGCAGCCTGGGACTAGCGGCCTACGAGCAGTACTTC. Translated, it gives CASSLGLAAYEQYF. The rearrangement uses TRBV7-9 and TRBJ2-7; TRBD2 matches at 11 bases. The CDR3 sequence is 14 residues long. V lost 5 bases and J lost 2; bases outside the gene matches: 2. Germline V gives CDR1 SEHNR, CDR2 FQNEAQ (reference sequence).

This chain links TRBV20-1 with TRBJ2-6, with D unclear. The V gene's germline CDR1 is DFQATT and CDR2 SNEGSKA (reference sequence). CDR3 length: 13 amino acids. The V end lost 6 bases, the J end lost 0 bases, and 6 bases lay between the germline ends. Here the CDR3 reads CSAQSSGANVLTF. As DNA, the CDR3 is TGCAGTGCGCAGAGCTCTGGGGCCAACGTCCTGACTTTC.

The V call is TRBV27, the J call TRBJ2-5, with D unresolved. The ends were cut back, 6 bases at V and 4 bases at J, with 9 bases in the middle. CDR1 MNHEY and CDR2 SMNVEV come from the germline V gene (reference sequence). The CDR3 runs to 12 residues. CDR3 coding DNA: TGTGCCAGCAGGGGATCCTCAGAGACCCAGTACTTC. Translation gives CASRGSSETQYF.

The J gene is TRBJ2-1, the V gene TRBV11-2; perhaps D is TRBD1 or TRBD2 (5 bases each). This CDR3 has 15 residues. V was trimmed by 8 bases and J by 3 bases, leaving 17 bases between them. Germline CDR1 and CDR2: SGHAT and FQNNGV. CDR3 DNA sequence: TGTGCCAGCTCCATGGGGGTTAACAACTACAATGAGCAGTTCTTC. Protein: CASSMGVNNYNEQFF.

The rearrangement uses TRBV6-6 and TRBJ1-2, with 7 bases lining up with TRBD1. V lost 6 bases, J lost 5 bases, and 6 bases stayed unmatched. CDR3 size: 13 residues. Germline loops: CDR1 MNHNY, CDR2 SVGAGI (reference sequence). CDR3 DNA sequence: TGTGCCAGCAGCAGGGACAGCGCGTATGGCTACACCTTC. Encoded protein: CASSRDSAYGYTF.

The chain couples TRBV29-1 to TRBJ2-7; 9 bases match TRBD1. The CDR3 sequence is 14 residues long. V shed 5 bases and J 4 bases; nucleotides not matched to a gene: 9. Germline CDR1 reads SQVTM; CDR2 reads ANQGSEA. CDR3 residues: CSVLDRGPRYEQYF. Here the CDR3 DNA reads TGCAGCGTTTTGGACAGGGGCCCTAGGTACGAGCAGTACTTC.

The chain uses TRBV19 and TRBJ2-1; a weak D match, TRBD1 (5 bases). CDR3 length: 13 residues. Germline CDR1 LNHDA, CDR2 SQIVND (reference sequence). The germline V and J ends were trimmed by 7 bases and 8 bases, with 15 bases remaining between them. Here the CDR3 reads CASTQGSRDEQFF. In DNA form, the CDR3 reads TGTGCCAGTACCCAGGGTTCCCGGGATGAGCAGTTCTTC. Full variable domain (remainder filled in from reference TRBV19 and TRBJ2-1): DGGITQSPKYLFRKEGQNVTLSCEQNLNHDAMYWYRQDPGQGLRLIYYSQIVNDFQKGDIAEGYSVSREKKESFPLTVTSAQKNPTAFYLCASTQGSRDEQFFGPGTRLTVL.

The genes are TRBV24-1 and TRBJ2-1; 9 bases are a match to TRBD2. The V gene end was trimmed by 4 bases and the J gene end by 12 bases; junction bases not matched to a gene: 12. The CDR3 is 15 amino acids. Germline CDR1 is KGHDR and CDR2 is SFDVKD. This CDR3 reads CATSEVAGAVGTQFF. The DNA for the CDR3 is TGTGCCACCAGTGAGGTAGCGGGAGCAGTCGGTACGCAGTTCTTC.

The rearrangement joins TRBV6-6 to TRBJ1-2; 7 bases map to TRBD1. Germline trimming cut 2 bases from V and 6 bases from J; bases unmatched to any gene: 3. The CDR3 is made up of 13 amino acids. Germline loops: CDR1 MNHNY, CDR2 SVGAGI (reference sequence). Here the CDR3 reads CASSYPTGNGYTF. In nucleotides, the CDR3 is TGTGCCAGCAGTTACCCGACAGGGAATGGCTACACCTTC.

This chain joins TRBV7-2 and TRBJ2-5, with D perhaps matching TRBD2 (6 bases). V was pared by 3 bases and J by 4 bases, with 15 bases between. The CDR3 runs 15 residues. In germline, CDR1 is SGHTA, CDR2 FQGNSA. The CDR3 spells CASSLGLAGSETQYF. CDR3 DNA: TGTGCCAGCAGCTTGGGGCTGGCGGGATCAGAGACCCAGTACTTC.

V usage is TRBV24-1 and J usage is TRBJ2-1, with TRBD2 identical over 13 bases. The germline CDR1 and CDR2 sequences are KGHDR and SFDVKD. Trimming cost V 5 bases and J 3 bases; bases outside gene matches: 9. This CDR3 has 18 amino acids. CDR3 amino acids: CATSAPAGTSGIYNEQFF. CDR3 DNA sequence: TGTGCCACCAGTGCTCCCGCCGGGACTAGCGGGATCTACAATGAGCAGTTCTTC.

The genes are TRBV13 and TRBJ2-3; D unresolved. Between the trimmed V and J ends, which lost 4 bases and 5 bases, there was a span of 13 bases. This CDR3 has 14 amino acids. The V gene's germline CDR1 is PRHDT and CDR2 FYEKMQ (reference sequence). Written as DNA, the CDR3 is TGTGCCAGCAGCTCCCAACGACCTCTAGATACGCAGTATTTT. This sequence encodes CASSSQRPLDTQYF.